These 27 T cell receptor beta chains originate from one sample sequenced in a study of CD8 T cells in ankylosing spondylitis. MiXCR, run by TCRdb on the 5' RACE reads, gives a single entry per CDR3 protein. Among 250,000 or so distinct CDR3 sequences listed, over 15% were seen once. Source material: blood, either unsorted or a sorted T cell fraction (not recorded which). These receptors all come from a male donor with ankylosing spondylitis or in good health (not recorded which).

The chain's CDR3 is CASSEGTFYEQYF. The CDR3 DNA sequence: TGTGCCAGCAGTGAAGGGACCTTCTACGAGCAGTACTTC. The chain joins TRBV6-1 to TRBJ2-7; D uncertain. CDR3 length equals 13 residues. Germline CDR1 and CDR2: MNHNS and SASEGT. Trimming stripped 1 base from V and 3 bases from J, with 7 bases between.

This clonotype was detected only a few times. The chain is built from TRBV29-1 and TRBJ2-7, with no clear D. Germline CDR1 and CDR2: SQVTM and ANQGSEA. The CDR3 sequence is 13 residues long. Trimming took off 4 bases at V and 2 bases at J, with 12 bases between the two ends. The CDR3 region is CSVVDINTYEQYF. The CDR3 coding sequence is TGCAGCGTTGTTGACATCAATACCTACGAGCAGTACTTC.

The chain is built from TRBV6-1 and TRBJ2-7; TRBD2 aligns across 8 bases. This CDR3 has 14 amino acids. Germline CDR1 reads MNHNS; CDR2 reads SASEGT. The ends lost 5 bases at V and 4 bases at J; junction bases unmatched: 7. The CDR3 DNA reads as TGTGCCAGCAGTACCGGGGGGGGGAAGTACGAGCAGTACTTC. Amino acids: CASSTGGGKYEQYF.

This clonotype was detected only a few times. The chain carries TRBV28 and TRBJ2-2; D is unclear. V lost 8 bases, J lost 6 bases, and 10 bases lay in between. The length of the CDR3 is 12 residues. CDR1 is MDHEN and CDR2 is SYDVKM in the germline V gene. In DNA form, the CDR3 reads TGTGCCAGCTCAATGTGGGCCGGGGAGCTGTTTTTT. It specifies CASSMWAGELFF.

A few counts support this clonotype. This chain links TRBV4-2 with TRBJ2-5, with D possibly TRBD2 on 6 matching bases. Looked up from germline, CDR1 is LGHNA and CDR2 is YNFKEQ. V shed 0 bases and J shed 5 bases, with 19 bases lying between them. This CDR3 spans 17 amino acids. CDR3 protein: CASSQDLPGEALETQYF. CDR3 DNA: TGTGCCAGCAGCCAAGATCTCCCGGGAGAGGCTCTTGAGACCCAGTACTTC.

The CDR3 spells CASSMTSGIDTYEQYF. Written as DNA, the CDR3 is TGCGCCAGCAGCATGACTAGCGGGATTGACACCTACGAGCAGTACTTC. This sequence joins TRBV5-1 and TRBJ2-7, with 11 bases lining up with TRBD2. The CDR3 extends over 16 amino acids. Germline V CDR1 and CDR2: SGHRS, YFSETQ. V lost 4 bases, J lost 2 bases, and 8 bases stayed unmatched.

This clonotype was counted ten times or more. The chain uses TRBV12-3 or TRBV12-4 and TRBJ2-1, with 8 bases matching TRBD2. This CDR3 contains 16 residues. With 8 bases clipped from V and 4 bases from J, the junction kept 13 bases outside the gene matches. The CDR3 region is CASGGERGTLYNEQFF. The CDR3 DNA reads TGTGCCAGCGGTGGGGAGCGGGGGACGTTATACAATGAGCAGTTCTTC.

The V and J genes are TRBV4-1 and TRBJ1-5; TRBD1 might be the D (6 bases). Germline CDR1 and CDR2: MGHRA and YSYEKL. V was pared by 1 base and J by 5 bases, with 12 bases between. This CDR3 region has 15 residues. The CDR3 here is CASSQVPTGYQPQHF. CDR3 sequence (DNA): TGCGCCAGCAGCCAAGTCCCGACAGGCTATCAGCCCCAGCATTTT.

The genes are TRBV20-1 and TRBJ2-5; maybe TRBD2 (5 bases). V dropped 0 bases and J dropped 2 bases, with 10 bases sitting between them. Germline lookup yields CDR1 DFQATT and CDR2 SNEGSKA (reference sequence). CDR3 length: 14 residues. The CDR3 bases are TGCAGTGCTAGAGATCCGTCGGGACAAGAGACCCAGTACTTC. This translates into CSARDPSGQETQYF.

This rearrangement joins TRBV4-1 to TRBJ2-7, with TRBD1 as a possible D gene (5 bases). The CDR3 spans 15 residues. The ends were cut back, 1 base at V and 4 bases at J, with 14 bases in the middle. Germline lookup yields CDR1 MGHRA and CDR2 YSYEKL. The CDR3 spells CASSQGGDWSYEQYF. The DNA of the CDR3 is TGCGCCAGCAGCCAAGGGGGCGACTGGTCTTACGAGCAGTACTTC.

This clonotype was observed a handful of times. The V call is TRBV5-1, the J call TRBJ1-1; 8 bases line up with TRBD1. Germline V gives CDR1 SGHRS, CDR2 YFSETQ. Trimming took 0 bases from V and 4 from J; bases not matched to a gene: 2. There are 14 residues in the CDR3. The DNA for the CDR3 is TGCGCCAGCAGCTTGGGACAGGGGCTCACTGAAGCTTTCTTT. It encodes CASSLGQGLTEAFF.

Only a few counts were recorded for this clonotype. The chain combines TRBV12-3 or TRBV12-4 with TRBJ2-2; TRBD2 might be the D (5 bases). V was shortened by 6 bases and J by 9 bases, with 8 bases between the two germline ends. The length of the CDR3 is 11 residues. In nucleotides, the CDR3 is TGTGCCAGCAGACTAGGCCGGGAGCTGTTTTTT. It specifies CASRLGRELFF.

This clonotype was observed at least ten times. The chain carries TRBV28 and TRBJ2-1; the match to TRBD2 covers 11 bases. CDR1 MDHEN and CDR2 SYDVKM come from the germline V gene. The CDR3 is 16 residues long. Germline trimming cut 6 bases from V and 3 bases from J; bases unmatched to any gene: 7. The DNA of the CDR3 is TGTGCCAGCAGCCCTCCGGGACTAGCGGACTACAATGAGCAGTTCTTC. Translated, it gives CASSPPGLADYNEQFF. Full variable domain (outside the CDR3, taken from reference TRBV28 and TRBJ2-1): DVKVTQSSRYLVKRTGEKVFLECVQDMDHENMFWYRQDPGLGLRLIYFSYDVKMKEKGDIPEGYSVSREKKERFSLILESASTNQTSMYLCASSPPGLADYNEQFFGPGTRLTVL.

The genes are TRBV9 and TRBJ2-1, with D perhaps assigned TRBD1 or TRBD2 (5 bases each). Deletions cut 3 bases from V and 6 bases from J, with 13 bases between. Germline CDR1 and CDR2: SGDLS and YYNGEE. There are 14 residues in the CDR3. The CDR3 loop is CASSGGDAINEQFF. In nucleotides, the CDR3 is TGTGCCAGCAGCGGAGGGGACGCGATCAATGAGCAGTTCTTC.

At least ten counts were recorded for this clonotype. This chain links TRBV10-3 with TRBJ1-2; D gene uncertain. The CDR3 loop spans 12 amino acids. The V end was cut by 6 bases, the J end by 1 base, with 6 bases between. Germline V gene data show CDR1 as ENHRY and CDR2 as SYGVKD. CDR3 DNA: TGTGCCATCAGCACAGATAACTATGGCTACACCTTC. Encoded protein: CAISTDNYGYTF.

This clonotype has a count of ten or more. The chain carries TRBV4-1 and TRBJ2-7; the match to TRBD2 covers 7 bases. CDR1 is MGHRA and CDR2 is YSYEKL in the germline V gene. The length of the CDR3 is 16 residues. Losses at the gene ends were 6 bases for V and 1 base for J; bases not matched to a gene: 12. This CDR3 reads CASRFNSGGGSYEQYF. CDR3 DNA: TGCGCCAGCAGGTTTAATTCGGGAGGAGGGTCCTACGAGCAGTACTTC.

This clonotype occurred a few times. The chain couples TRBV3-1 to TRBJ2-1, with unresolved D. The germline V gene has CDR1 LGHDT and CDR2 YNNKEL (reference sequence). The ends were cut back, 3 bases at V and 5 bases at J, with 11 bases in the middle. The CDR3 loop spans 14 amino acids. The CDR3 sequence is CASSQLASNNEQFF. The CDR3 nucleotides are TGTGCCAGCAGCCAGCTCGCTAGTAACAATGAGCAGTTCTTC.

In this sample, this clonotype turned up a few times. V usage is TRBV7-9 and J usage is TRBJ1-1, with a possible D match to TRBD1 (5 bases). Germline assignment: CDR1 SEHNR and CDR2 FQNEAQ (reference sequence). The V end lost 2 bases, the J end lost 5 bases, and 9 bases lay between the germline ends. The CDR3 has 13 amino acids. The CDR3 region has the DNA TGTGCCAGCAGCTTACAGGGAGTTACTGAAGCTTTCTTT. Translated: CASSLQGVTEAFF.

The J gene is TRBJ2-4, the V gene TRBV20-1; TRBD2 agrees at 9 bases. Germline lookup yields CDR1 DFQATT and CDR2 SNEGSKA (reference sequence). The J segment lost 7 bases and the V segment lost 2 bases, leaving 15 bases of the junction unmatched. CDR3 length equals 17 residues. This chain's CDR3 is CSARLPGGGRARNIQYF. The CDR3 DNA follows: TGCAGTGCTAGACTACCTGGGGGCGGGAGGGCCCGGAACATTCAGTACTTC.

The sample holds a few counts of this clonotype. The V and J genes are TRBV6-4 and TRBJ2-2, with D possibly being TRBD2 (6 bases). Trimming shortened V by 4 bases and J by 5 bases, and 8 bases separated the two germline ends. The germline gives CDR1 MRHNA, CDR2 SNTAGT. This CDR3 spans 13 amino acids. CDR3 loop: CASSVRETGELFF. CDR3 DNA: TGTGCCAGCAGTGTTCGGGAGACCGGGGAGCTGTTTTTT.

As to this clonotype: A read error is likely, as this CDR3 ends without the conserved phenylalanine or tryptophan. The DNA is omitted, as the CDR3 cannot be located on it reliably, and the CDR3 follows TCRdb's listing. The gene calls are TRBV7-9 and TRBJ2-3; no DNA check was done on the table's D call, TRBD1. The CDR3 numbers 13 amino acids, ends counted. CDR1 and CDR2 from the germline V gene are SEHNR and FQNEAQ (reference sequence). CDR3 region: CASSFGTGATEHL.

The gene calls are TRBV20-1 and TRBJ2-3; no clear D gene. CDR3 length: 16 residues. The V end was cut by 0 bases, the J end by 2 bases, with 15 bases between. The V gene's germline CDR1 is DFQATT and CDR2 SNEGSKA (reference sequence). Here the CDR3 DNA reads TGCAGTGCTAGAGATTATCAGGAACTTGACACAGATACGCAGTATTTT. Its translation: CSARDYQELDTDTQYF.

The chain employs TRBV28 and TRBJ2-3; possibly TRBD2 for D (6 bases). Trimming removed 3 bases from V and 4 bases from J, with 11 bases in between. CDR1 is MDHEN, CDR2 SYDVKM, per germline. This CDR3 contains 14 residues. As DNA, the CDR3 is TGTGCCAGCAGTTTTCGGAGGGCGGCAGATACGCAGTATTTT. This translates into CASSFRRAADTQYF.

This clonotype was seen a few times. The V call is TRBV5-1, the J call TRBJ2-1; 14 bases agree with TRBD2. The germline CDR1 and CDR2 sequences are SGHRS and YFSETQ. The CDR3 totals 18 residues. V was pared by 4 bases and J by 8 bases, with 14 bases of the junction left unmatched. DNA for the CDR3: TGCGCCAGCAGCCGGGGGACTAGCGGGAGTATAGGGCCCGATGAGCAGTTCTTC. Amino acids: CASSRGTSGSIGPDEQFF.

This rearrangement joins TRBV27 to TRBJ2-6; TRBD1 matches 7 bases. The CDR3 loop spans 18 amino acids. Trimming at V came to 1 base and at J to 1 base, leaving 7 bases not matched to a gene. Germline V CDR1 and CDR2: MNHEY, SMNVEV (reference sequence). The CDR3 here is CASSLYPGGKSGANVLTF. The CDR3 DNA follows: TGTGCCAGCAGTTTATATCCAGGGGGAAAATCTGGGGCCAACGTCCTGACTTTC.

This clonotype was seen ten or more times. At one end, the junction sequence differs from germline, possibly due to a read error. The J gene is TRBJ2-7, the V gene TRBV20-1; 12 bases line up with TRBD1. This CDR3 has 18 amino acids. CDR1 and CDR2 (germline): DFQATT, SNEGSKA (reference sequence). The CDR3, as DNA: TGCAGTGGTAGATGGGACAGGGGGCAATCCTCTAGCTCCTACGAGCAGTACTTC. Protein sequence: CSGRWDRGQSSSSYEQYF.

The genes are TRBV7-9 and TRBJ1-1; 9 bases map to TRBD1. The V gene's germline CDR1 is SEHNR and CDR2 FQNEAQ (reference sequence). The CDR3 spans 14 residues. V was clipped by 5 bases and J by 3 bases; unmatched bases: 4. The CDR3 DNA is TGTGCCAGCAGCGAGGGACAGGGAGACACTGAAGCTTTCTTT. It encodes CASSEGQGDTEAFF.